This T cell receptor beta chain was retrieved from a study of blood T cell repertoires in COVID-19. The repertoire was sequenced with immunoSEQ multiplex PCR; TCRdb's copy has only in-frame clones and lacks some. The sample holds 70,000 to 100,000 clones, over 65% seen once. The receptor comes from a human donor in a cohort sampled during active COVID-19. Material for sequencing was peripheral blood.

CDR3 sequence reads: CAGTTGLGNTIYF. The CDR3, as DNA: TGTGCCGGAACGACAGGGTTGGGAAACACCATATATTTT. This chain connects TRBV2 to TRBJ1-3; 7 nucleotides match TRBD1. CDR3 length equals 13 residues. The germline CDR1 and CDR2 sequences are SNHLY and FYNNEI. V shed 11 bases, J shed 4 bases, and the junction held 8 bases outside the gene matches.